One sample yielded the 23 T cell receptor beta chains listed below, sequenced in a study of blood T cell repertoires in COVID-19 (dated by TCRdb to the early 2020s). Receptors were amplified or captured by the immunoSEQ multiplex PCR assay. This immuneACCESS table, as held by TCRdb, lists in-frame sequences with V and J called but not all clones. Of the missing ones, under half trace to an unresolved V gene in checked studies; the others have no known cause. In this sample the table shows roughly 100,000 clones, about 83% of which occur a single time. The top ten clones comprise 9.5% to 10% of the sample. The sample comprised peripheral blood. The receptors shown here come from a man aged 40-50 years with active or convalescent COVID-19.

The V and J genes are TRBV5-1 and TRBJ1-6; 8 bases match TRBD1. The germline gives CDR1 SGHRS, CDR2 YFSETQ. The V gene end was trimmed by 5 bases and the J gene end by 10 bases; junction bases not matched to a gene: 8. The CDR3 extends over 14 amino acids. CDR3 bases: TGCGCCAGCAGGTGGGACAGGTTGAAGTCACCCCTCCACTTT. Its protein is CASRWDRLKSPLHF.

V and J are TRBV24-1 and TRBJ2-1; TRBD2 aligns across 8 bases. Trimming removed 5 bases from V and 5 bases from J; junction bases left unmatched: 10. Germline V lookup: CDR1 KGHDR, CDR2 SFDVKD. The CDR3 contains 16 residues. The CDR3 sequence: CATSAAPGSGDNEQFF. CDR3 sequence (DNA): TGTGCCACCAGTGCTGCCCCGGGTAGCGGGGACAATGAGCAGTTCTTC.

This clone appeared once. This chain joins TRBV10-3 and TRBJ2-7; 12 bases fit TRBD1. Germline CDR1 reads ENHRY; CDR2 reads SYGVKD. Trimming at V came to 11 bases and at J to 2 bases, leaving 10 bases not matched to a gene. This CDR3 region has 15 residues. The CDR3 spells CASNPGQGAAYEQYF. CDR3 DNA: TGTGCCTCCAATCCGGGACAGGGGGCTGCCTACGAGCAGTACTTC.

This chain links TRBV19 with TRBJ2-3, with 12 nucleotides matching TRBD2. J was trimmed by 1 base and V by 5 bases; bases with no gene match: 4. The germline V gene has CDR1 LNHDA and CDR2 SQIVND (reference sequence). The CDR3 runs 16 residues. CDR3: CASSPWTSGGTDTQYF. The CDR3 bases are TGTGCCAGTAGTCCCTGGACTAGCGGGGGCACAGATACGCAGTATTTT. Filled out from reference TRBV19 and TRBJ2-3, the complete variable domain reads DGGITQSPKYLFRKEGQNVTLSCEQNLNHDAMYWYRQDPGQGLRLIYYSQIVNDFQKGDIAEGYSVSREKKESFPLTVTSAQKNPTAFYLCASSPWTSGGTDTQYFGPGTRLTVL.

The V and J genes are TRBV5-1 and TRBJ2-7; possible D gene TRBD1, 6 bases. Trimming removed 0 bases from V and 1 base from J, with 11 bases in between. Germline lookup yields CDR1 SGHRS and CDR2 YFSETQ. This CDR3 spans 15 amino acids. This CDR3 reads CASSLAGDISYEQYF. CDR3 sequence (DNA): TGCGCCAGCAGCTTGGCCGGGGACATATCCTACGAGCAGTACTTC. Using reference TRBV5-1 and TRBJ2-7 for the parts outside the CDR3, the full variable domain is KAGVTQTPRYLIKTRGQQVTLSCSPISGHRSVSWYQQTPGQGLQFLFEYFSETQRNKGNFPGRFSGRQFSNSRSEMNVSTLELGDSALYLCASSLAGDISYEQYFGPGTRLTVT.

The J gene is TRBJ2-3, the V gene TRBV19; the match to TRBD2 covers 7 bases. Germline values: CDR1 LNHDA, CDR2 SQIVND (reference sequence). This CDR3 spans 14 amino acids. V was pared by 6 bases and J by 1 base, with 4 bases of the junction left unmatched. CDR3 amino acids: CASRFTSGTDTQYF. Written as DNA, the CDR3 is TGTGCCAGTAGATTTACTAGCGGCACAGATACGCAGTATTTT.

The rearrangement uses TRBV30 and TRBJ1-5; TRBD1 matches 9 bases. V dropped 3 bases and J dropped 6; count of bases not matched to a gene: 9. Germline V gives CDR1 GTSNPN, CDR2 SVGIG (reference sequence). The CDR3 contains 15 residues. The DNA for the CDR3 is TGTGCCTGGAGCCTAGGGGGGACAGGGACTCAGCCCCAGCATTTT. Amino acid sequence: CAWSLGGTGTQPQHF. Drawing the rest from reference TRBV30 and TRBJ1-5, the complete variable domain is SQTIHQWPATLVQPVGSPLSLECTVEGTSNPNLYWYRQAAGRGLQLLFYSVGIGQISSEVPQNLSASRPQDRQFILSSKKLLLSDSGFYLCAWSLGGTGTQPQHFGDGTRLSIL.

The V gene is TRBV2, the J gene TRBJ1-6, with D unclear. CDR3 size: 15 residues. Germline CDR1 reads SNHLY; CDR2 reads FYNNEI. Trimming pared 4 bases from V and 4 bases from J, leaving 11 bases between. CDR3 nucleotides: TGTGCCAGCAGTGTGAGCGGAGCTTATAATTCACCCCTCCACTTT. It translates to CASSVSGAYNSPLHF.

The CDR3 here is CASSSSGGAADTQYF. CDR3 nucleotide sequence: TGTGCCAGCAGCTCTAGCGGGGGGGCCGCAGATACGCAGTATTTT. The rearrangement links TRBV5-4 to TRBJ2-3; 12 nucleotides match TRBD2. The CDR3 has 15 amino acids. Germline CDR1 SGHNT, CDR2 YYREEE (reference sequence). Trimming cost V 3 bases and J 4 bases; bases outside gene matches: 3.

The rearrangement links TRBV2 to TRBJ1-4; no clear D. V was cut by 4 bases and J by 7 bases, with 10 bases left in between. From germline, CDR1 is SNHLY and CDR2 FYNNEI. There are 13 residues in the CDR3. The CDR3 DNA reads TGTGCCAGCAGTGGGTACGAGGGTGAAAAACTGTTTTTT. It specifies CASSGYEGEKLFF.

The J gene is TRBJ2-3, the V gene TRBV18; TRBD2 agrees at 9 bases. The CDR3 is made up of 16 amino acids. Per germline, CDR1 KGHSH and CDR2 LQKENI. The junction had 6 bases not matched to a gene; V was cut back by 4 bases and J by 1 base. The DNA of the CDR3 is TGTGCCAGCTCACTAGGCGGGGGGGCTGGCACAGATACGCAGTATTTT. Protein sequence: CASSLGGGAGTDTQYF.

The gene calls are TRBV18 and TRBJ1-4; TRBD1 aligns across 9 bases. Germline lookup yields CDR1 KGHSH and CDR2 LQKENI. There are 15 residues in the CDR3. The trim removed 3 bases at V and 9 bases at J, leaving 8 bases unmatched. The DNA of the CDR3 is TGTGCCAGCTCACCCTTGGGACAGGGAAGGAAAAAACTGTTTTTT. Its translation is CASSPLGQGRKKLFF.

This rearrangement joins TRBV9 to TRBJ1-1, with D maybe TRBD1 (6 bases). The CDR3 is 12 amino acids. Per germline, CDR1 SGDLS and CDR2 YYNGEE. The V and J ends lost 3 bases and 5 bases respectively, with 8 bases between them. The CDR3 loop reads CASSDRDTEAFF. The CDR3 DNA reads TGTGCCAGCAGCGACAGGGATACTGAAGCTTTCTTT.

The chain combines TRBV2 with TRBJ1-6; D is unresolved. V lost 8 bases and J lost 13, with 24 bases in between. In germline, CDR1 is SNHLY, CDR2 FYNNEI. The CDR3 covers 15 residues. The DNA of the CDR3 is TGTGCCAGCCTTCCACACGAATCAAATCTTCAGCCCCTCCACTTT. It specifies CASLPHESNLQPLHF. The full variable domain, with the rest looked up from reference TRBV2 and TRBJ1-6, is EPEVTQTPSHQVTQMGQEVILRCVPISNHLYFYWYRQILGQKVEFLVSFYNNEISEKSEIFDDQFSVERPDGSNFTLKIRSTKLEDSAMYFCASLPHESNLQPLHFGNGTRLTVT.

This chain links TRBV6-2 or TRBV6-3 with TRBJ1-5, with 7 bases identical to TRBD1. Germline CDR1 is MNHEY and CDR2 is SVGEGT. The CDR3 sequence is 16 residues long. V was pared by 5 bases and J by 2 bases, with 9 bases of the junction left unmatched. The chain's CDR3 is CASSPIGGAGNQPQHF. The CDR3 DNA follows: TGTGCCAGCAGTCCAATAGGGGGCGCGGGCAATCAGCCCCAGCATTTT.

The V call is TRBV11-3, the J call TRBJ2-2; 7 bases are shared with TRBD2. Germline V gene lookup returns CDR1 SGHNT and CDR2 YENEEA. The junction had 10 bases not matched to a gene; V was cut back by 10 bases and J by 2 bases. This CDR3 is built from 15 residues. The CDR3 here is CATSPGGPNTGELFF. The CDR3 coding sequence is TGTGCCACAAGCCCGGGGGGTCCCAACACCGGGGAGCTGTTTTTT.

The CDR3 bases are TGTGCCATCAGCATGAACACTGAAGCTTTCTTT. Its translation: CAISMNTEAFF. V is TRBV10-3 and J is TRBJ1-1; D gene ambiguous. Germline CDR1 and CDR2: ENHRY and SYGVKD. The CDR3 covers 11 residues. Trimming stripped 6 bases from V and 0 bases from J, with 2 bases between.

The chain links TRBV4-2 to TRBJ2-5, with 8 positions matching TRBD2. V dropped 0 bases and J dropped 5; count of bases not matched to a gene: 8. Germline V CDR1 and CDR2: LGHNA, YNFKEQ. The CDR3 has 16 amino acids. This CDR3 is CASSQDVAGGTETQYF. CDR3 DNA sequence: TGTGCCAGCAGCCAAGATGTGGCGGGGGGTACGGAGACCCAGTACTTC.

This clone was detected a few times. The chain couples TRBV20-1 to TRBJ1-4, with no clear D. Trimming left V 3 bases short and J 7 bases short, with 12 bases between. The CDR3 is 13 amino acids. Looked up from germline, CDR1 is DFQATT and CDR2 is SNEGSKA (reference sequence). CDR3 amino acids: CSASGRSSEKLFF. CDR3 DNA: TGCAGTGCTAGTGGCAGGTCAAGTGAAAAACTGTTTTTT.

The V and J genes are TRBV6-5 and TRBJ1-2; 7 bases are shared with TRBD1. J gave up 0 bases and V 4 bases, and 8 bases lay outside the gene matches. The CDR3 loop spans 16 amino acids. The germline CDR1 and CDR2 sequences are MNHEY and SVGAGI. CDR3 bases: TGTGCCAGCAGTTTTACAGGGGCCAGATCTAACTATGGCTACACCTTC. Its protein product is CASSFTGARSNYGYTF.

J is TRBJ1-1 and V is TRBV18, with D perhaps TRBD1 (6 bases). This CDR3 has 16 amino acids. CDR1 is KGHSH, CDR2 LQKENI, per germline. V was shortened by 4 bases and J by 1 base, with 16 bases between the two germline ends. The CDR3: CASSQDMGAQNTEAFF. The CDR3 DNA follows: TGTGCCAGCTCACAGGACATGGGGGCTCAGAACACTGAAGCTTTCTTT.

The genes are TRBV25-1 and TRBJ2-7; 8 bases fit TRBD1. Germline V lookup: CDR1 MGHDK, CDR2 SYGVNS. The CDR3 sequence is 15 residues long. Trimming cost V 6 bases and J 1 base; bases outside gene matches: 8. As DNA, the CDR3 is TGTGCCAGCAGCGGACAGGGTCGGGCGTCCTACGAGCAGTACTTC. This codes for CASSGQGRASYEQYF.

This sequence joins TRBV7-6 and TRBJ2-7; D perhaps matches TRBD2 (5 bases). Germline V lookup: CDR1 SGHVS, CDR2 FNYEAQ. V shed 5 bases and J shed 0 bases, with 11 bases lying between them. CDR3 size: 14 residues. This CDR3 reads CASSTSGSSYEQYF. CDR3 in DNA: TGTGCCAGCAGCACATCGGGAAGCTCCTACGAGCAGTACTTC.